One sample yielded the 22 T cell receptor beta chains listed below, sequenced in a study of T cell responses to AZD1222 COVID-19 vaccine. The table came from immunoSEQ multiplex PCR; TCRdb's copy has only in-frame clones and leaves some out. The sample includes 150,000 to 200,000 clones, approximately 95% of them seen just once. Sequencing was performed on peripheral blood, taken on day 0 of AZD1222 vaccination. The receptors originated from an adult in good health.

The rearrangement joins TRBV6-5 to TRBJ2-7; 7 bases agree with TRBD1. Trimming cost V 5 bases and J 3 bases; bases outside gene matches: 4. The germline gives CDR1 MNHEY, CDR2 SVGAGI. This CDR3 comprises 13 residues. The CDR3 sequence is CASSRDRVYEQYF. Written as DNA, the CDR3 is TGTGCCAGCAGTAGAGACAGGGTCTACGAGCAGTACTTC.

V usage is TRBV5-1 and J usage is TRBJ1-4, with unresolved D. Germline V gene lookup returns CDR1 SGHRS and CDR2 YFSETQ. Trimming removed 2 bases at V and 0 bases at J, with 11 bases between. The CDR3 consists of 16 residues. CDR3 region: CASSFSEVATNEKLFF. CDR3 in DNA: TGCGCCAGCAGCTTTTCAGAAGTTGCAACTAATGAAAAACTGTTTTTT.

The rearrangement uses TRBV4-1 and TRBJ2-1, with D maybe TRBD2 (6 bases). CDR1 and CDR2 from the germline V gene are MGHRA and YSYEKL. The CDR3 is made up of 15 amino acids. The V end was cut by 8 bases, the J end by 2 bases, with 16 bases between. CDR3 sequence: CASSWGSGPYNEQFF. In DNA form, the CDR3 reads TGCGCCAGCTCGTGGGGTAGCGGACCCTACAATGAGCAGTTCTTC.

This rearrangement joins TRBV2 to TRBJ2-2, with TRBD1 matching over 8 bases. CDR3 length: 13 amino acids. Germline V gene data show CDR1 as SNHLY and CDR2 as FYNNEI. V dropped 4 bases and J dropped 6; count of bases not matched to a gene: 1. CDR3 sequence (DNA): TGTGCCAGCAGTGCACAGGGGGCCGGGGAGCTGTTTTTT. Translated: CASSAQGAGELFF.

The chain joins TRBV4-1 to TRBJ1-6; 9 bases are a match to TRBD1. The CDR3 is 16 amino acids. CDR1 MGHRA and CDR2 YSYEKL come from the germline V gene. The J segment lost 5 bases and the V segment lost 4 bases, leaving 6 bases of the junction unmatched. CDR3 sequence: CASSRGTGKDNSPLHF. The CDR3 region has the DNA TGCGCCAGCAGCCGCGGGACAGGGAAGGATAATTCACCCCTCCACTTT.

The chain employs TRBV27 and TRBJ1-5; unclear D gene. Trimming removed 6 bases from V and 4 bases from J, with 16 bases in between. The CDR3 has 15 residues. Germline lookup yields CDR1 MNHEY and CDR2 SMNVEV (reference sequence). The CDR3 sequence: CASRLHDAANQPQHF. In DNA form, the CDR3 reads TGTGCCAGCAGACTCCACGATGCAGCAAATCAGCCCCAGCATTTT.

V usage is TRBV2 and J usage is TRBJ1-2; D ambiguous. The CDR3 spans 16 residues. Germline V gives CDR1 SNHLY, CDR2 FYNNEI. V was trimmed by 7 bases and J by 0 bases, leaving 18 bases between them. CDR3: CASKTDQDVANYGYTF. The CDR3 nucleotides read TGTGCCAGCAAAACAGACCAGGACGTAGCTAACTATGGCTACACCTTC.

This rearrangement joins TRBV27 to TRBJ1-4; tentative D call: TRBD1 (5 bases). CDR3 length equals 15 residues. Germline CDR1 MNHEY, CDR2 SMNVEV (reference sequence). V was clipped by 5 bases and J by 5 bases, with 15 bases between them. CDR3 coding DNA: TGTGCCAGCAGTCTAGCCGACGCAGGGAATGAAAAACTGTTTTTT. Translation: CASSLADAGNEKLFF.

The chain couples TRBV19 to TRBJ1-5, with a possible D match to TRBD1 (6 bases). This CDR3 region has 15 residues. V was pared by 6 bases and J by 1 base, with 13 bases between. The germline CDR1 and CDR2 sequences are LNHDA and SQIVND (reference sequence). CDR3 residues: CASRWGRLSNQPQHF. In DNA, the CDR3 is TGTGCCAGTAGATGGGGGCGTTTGAGCAATCAGCCCCAGCATTTT.

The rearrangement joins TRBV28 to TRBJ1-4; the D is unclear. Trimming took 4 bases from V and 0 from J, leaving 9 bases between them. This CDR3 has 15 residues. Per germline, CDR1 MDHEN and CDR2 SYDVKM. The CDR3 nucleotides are TGTGCCAGCAGTTCATATCTTGCAACTAATGAAAAACTGTTTTTT. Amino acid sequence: CASSSYLATNEKLFF.

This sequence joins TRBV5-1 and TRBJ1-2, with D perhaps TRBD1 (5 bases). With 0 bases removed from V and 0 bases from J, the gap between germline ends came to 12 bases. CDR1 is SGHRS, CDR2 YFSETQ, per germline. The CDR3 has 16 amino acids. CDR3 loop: CASSLDREGSNYGYTF. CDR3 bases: TGCGCCAGCAGCTTGGATCGGGAGGGGTCTAACTATGGCTACACCTTC.

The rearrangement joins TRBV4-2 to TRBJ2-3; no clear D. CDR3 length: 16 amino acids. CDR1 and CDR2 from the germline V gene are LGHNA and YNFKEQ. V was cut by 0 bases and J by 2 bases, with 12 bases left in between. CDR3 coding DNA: TGTGCCAGCAGCCAAGATCGGTGGCCCCCCACAGATACGCAGTATTTT. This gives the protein CASSQDRWPPTDTQYF.

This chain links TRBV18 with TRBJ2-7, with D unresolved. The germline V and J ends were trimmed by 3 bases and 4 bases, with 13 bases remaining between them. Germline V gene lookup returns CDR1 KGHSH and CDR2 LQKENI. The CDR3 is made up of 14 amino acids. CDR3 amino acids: CASSPSPAQYEQYF. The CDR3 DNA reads TGTGCCAGCTCACCGTCGCCAGCCCAATACGAGCAGTACTTC.

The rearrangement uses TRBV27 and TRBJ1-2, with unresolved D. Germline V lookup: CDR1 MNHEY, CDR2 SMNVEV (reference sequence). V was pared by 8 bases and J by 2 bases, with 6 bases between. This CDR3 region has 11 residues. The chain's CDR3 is CASGENYGYTF. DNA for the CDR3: TGTGCCAGCGGGGAGAACTATGGCTACACCTTC.

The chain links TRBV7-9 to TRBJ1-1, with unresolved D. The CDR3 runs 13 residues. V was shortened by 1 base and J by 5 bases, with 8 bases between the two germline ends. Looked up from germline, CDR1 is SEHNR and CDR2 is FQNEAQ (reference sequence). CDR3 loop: CASSLDVRTEAFF. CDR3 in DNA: TGTGCCAGCAGCTTAGATGTGAGAACTGAAGCTTTCTTT.

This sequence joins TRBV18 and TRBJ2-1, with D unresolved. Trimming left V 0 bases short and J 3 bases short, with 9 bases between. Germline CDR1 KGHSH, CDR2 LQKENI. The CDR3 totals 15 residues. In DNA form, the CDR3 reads TGTGCCAGCTCACCACCGGCTACCCTCTACAATGAGCAGTTCTTC. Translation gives CASSPPATLYNEQFF. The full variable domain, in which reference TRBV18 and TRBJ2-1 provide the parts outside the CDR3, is NAGVMQNPRHLVRRRGQEARLRCSPMKGHSHVYWYRQLPEEGLKFMVYLQKENIIDESGMPKERFSAEFPKEGPSILRIQQVVRGDSAAYFCASSPPATLYNEQFFGPGTRLTVL.

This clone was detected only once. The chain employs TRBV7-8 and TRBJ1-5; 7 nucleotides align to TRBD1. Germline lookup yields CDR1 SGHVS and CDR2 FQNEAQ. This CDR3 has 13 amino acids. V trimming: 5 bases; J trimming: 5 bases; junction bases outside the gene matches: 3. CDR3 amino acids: CASSPQGDQPQHF. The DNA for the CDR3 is TGTGCCAGCAGCCCGCAGGGGGATCAGCCCCAGCATTTT.

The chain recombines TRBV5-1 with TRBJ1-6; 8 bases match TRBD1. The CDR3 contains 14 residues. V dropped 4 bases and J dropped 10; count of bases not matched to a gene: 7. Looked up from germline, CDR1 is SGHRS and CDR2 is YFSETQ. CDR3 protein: CASSHGQGQSPLHF. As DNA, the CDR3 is TGCGCCAGCAGCCATGGACAGGGTCAATCACCCCTCCACTTT.

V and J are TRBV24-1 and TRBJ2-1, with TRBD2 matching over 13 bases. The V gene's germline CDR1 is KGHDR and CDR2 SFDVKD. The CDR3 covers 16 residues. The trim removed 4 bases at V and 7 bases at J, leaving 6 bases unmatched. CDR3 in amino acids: CATSDPGTSGMNEQFF. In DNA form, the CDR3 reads TGTGCCACCAGTGACCCCGGGACTAGCGGGATGAATGAGCAGTTCTTC.

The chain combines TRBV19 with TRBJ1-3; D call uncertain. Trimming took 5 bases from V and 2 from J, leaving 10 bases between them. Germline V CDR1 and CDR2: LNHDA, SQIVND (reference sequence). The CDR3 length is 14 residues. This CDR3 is CASSPREPGNTIYF. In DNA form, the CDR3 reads TGTGCCAGTAGTCCCCGGGAACCTGGAAACACCATATATTTT.

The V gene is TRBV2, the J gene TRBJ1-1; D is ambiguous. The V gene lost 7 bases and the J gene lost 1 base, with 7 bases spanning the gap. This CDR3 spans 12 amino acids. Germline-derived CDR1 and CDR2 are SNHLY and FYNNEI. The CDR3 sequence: CASMGTNTEAFF. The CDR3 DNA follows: TGTGCCAGCATGGGCACGAACACTGAAGCTTTCTTT.

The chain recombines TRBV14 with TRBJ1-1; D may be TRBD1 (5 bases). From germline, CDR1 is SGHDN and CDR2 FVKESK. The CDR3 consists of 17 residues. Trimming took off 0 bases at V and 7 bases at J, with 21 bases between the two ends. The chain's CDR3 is CASSQDNRMKMNSEAFF. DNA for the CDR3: TGTGCCAGCAGCCAAGATAACAGGATGAAGATGAATAGTGAAGCTTTCTTT.